Included here is one TCR beta chain sequence, with context. This specimen comes from a study of blood T cell repertoires in COVID-19. Only in-frame clones appear in the TCRdb table, and some are missing; sequencing was by immunoSEQ multiplex PCR. This table holds about 210,000 clones, under 90% found once. Source material: peripheral blood. This TCR derives from a woman over 75 with COVID-19, enrolled during active disease.

The CDR3 is CASNLGGANEKLFF. The CDR3 nucleotides are TGTGCCAGTAATTTAGGTGGAGCTAATGAAAAACTGTTTTTT. The chain has TRBV19 and TRBJ1-4, with D hard to call. Germline V CDR1 and CDR2: LNHDA, SQIVND (reference sequence). Between the trimmed V and J ends, which lost 7 bases and 3 bases, there was a span of 12 bases. CDR3 length: 14 residues.